The clone carrying this T cell receptor beta chain is a singleton in its sample. Its target is unknown. The entry originates in a study of cytomegalovirus exposure and HLA in healthy donors. The study's findings and limits: In an earlier analysis, productive rearrangement rates for most beta V segments clustered near 87% or 30%. Analyses of presence/absence relied on an assumption of roughly uniform sequencing depth across donors.

The PCR ran on 60 Vbeta and 13 Jbeta primers. Profiling relied on immunoSEQ multiplex PCR, and the TCRdb table lists in-frame clones only, not all of them. The data hold 90,000 to 140,000 clones, with about 81% observed a single time. The sequencing sample was made of PBMCs. The origin of this receptor is a young man in good health and CMV-seronegative.

DNA of the CDR3: TGTGCCAGCAGCTCGGAAGGGGGAAGCTCCTACAATGAGCAGTTCTTC. Protein product: CASSSEGGSSYNEQFF. The chain employs TRBV5-4 and TRBJ2-1; the D gene is possibly TRBD1 (6 bases). V was clipped by 3 bases and J by 0 bases, with 13 bases between them. Per the germline V gene, CDR1 is SGHNT and CDR2 is YYREEE (reference sequence). This CDR3 contains 16 residues.